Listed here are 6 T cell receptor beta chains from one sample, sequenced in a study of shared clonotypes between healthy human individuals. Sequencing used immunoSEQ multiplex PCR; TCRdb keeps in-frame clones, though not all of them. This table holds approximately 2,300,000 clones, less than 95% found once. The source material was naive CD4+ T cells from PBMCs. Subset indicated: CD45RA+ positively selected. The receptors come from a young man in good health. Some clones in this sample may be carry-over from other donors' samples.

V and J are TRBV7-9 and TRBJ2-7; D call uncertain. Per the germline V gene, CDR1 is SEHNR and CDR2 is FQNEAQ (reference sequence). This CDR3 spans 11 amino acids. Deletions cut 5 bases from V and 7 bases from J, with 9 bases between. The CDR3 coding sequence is TGTGCCAGCAGCCAAACGTTGGAGCAGTACTTC. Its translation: CASSQTLEQYF. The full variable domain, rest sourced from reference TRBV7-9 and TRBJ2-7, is DTGVSQNPRHKITKRGQNVTFRCDPISEHNRLYWYRQTLGQGPEFLTYFQNEAQLEKSRLLSDRFSAERPKGSFSTLEIQRTEQGDSAMYLCASSQTLEQYFGPGTRLTVT.

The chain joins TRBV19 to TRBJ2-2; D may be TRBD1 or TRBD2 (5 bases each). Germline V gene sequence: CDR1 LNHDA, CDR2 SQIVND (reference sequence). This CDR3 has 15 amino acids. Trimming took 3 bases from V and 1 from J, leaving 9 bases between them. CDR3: CASSMGPLNTGELFF. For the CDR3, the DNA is TGTGCCAGTAGTATGGGACCTCTGAACACCGGGGAGCTGTTTTTT.

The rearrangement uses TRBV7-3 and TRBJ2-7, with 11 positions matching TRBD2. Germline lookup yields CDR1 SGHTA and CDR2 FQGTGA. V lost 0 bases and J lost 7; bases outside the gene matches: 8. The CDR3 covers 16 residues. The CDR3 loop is CASSLTPLAGVGEQYF. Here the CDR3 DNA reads TGTGCCAGCAGCTTAACCCCACTAGCGGGAGTGGGTGAGCAGTACTTC. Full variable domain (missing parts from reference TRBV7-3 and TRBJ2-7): GAGVSQTPSNKVTEKGKYVELRCDPISGHTALYWYRQSLGQGPEFLIYFQGTGAADDSGLPNDRFFAVRPEGSVSTLKIQRTERGDSAVYLCASSLTPLAGVGEQYFGPGTRLTVT.

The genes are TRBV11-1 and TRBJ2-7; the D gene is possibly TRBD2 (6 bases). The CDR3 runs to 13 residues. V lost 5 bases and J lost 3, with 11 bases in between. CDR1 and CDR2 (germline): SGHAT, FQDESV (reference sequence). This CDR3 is CASSRGLLYEQYF. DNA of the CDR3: TGTGCCAGCAGCCGGGGACTTCTCTACGAGCAGTACTTC.

CDR3 residues: CASSQGMWETQYF. In DNA, the CDR3 is TGTGCCAGCAGCCAAGGGATGTGGGAGACCCAGTACTTC. The chain employs TRBV7-2 and TRBJ2-5; D uncertain. CDR1 SGHTA and CDR2 FQGNSA come from the germline V gene. Between the trimmed V and J ends, which lost 5 bases and 5 bases, there was a span of 12 bases. The CDR3 is made up of 13 amino acids.

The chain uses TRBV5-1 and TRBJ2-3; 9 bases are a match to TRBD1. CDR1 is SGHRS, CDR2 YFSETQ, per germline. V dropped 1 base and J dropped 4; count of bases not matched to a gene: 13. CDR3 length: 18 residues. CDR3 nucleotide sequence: TGCGCCAGCAGCTTGATCGTCCGCGGGACAGGGCTGCCAGATACGCAGTATTTT. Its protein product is CASSLIVRGTGLPDTQYF.